Sequencing of this T cell receptor beta chain was carried out in a study of T cell changes during pregnancy in multiple sclerosis (dated by TCRdb to the late 2010s). Notes on the research overall: Changes in the T cell repertoire over the course of pregnancy were examined in this study in women with multiple sclerosis.

The library was made by the immunoSEQ multiplex PCR assay. Here the immuneACCESS table is served through TCRdb, limited to in-frame sequences with V and J called. Missing clones are a known gap in these copies; in checked studies unresolved V genes cover under half, and the rest lacks a known reason. Counted in this sample were roughly 99,000 clones; under 95% of them appeared once. Roughly 2% of the sample belongs to the ten largest clones. The cysteine opens and the phenylalanine closes a CDR3 of 14 amino acids. Kept here is only the CDR3 DNA, which spans 42 bases and is read in frame from base 1. Based on the germline V gene, the CDR1 and CDR2 sequences are SGHAT and FQNNGV. Trimming at the junction amounts to 1 base on V and 0 bases on J, and the germline ends lie 7 bases apart. To note about this clone: Its recognized antigen is unknown. No per-base quality is available; no much larger clone lies one base away.

Material: peripheral blood, obtained after pregnancy. Rearrangement joined TRBV11-2 to TRBJ2-7; no D gene call is confident. This receptor was identified in a female donor in good health, enrolled as a control in a pregnancy study. The CDR3 loop reads CASSLVGNSYEQYF. The bases are TGTGCCAGCAGCTTAGTGGGCAACTCCTACGAGCAGTACTTC.